The present T cell receptor beta chain was sequenced within a study of T cell changes during pregnancy in multiple sclerosis (dated by TCRdb to the late 2010s). Background for the entire study: The study looked at changes in the T cell repertoire across pregnancy in women with multiple sclerosis.

For this clone: No antigen is known for it. Base qualities are missing; no much larger clone stands one base away.

Libraries were constructed by the immunoSEQ multiplex PCR assay. Sourced from immuneACCESS, this table was stored by TCRdb with only in-frame sequences that have V and J called. A share of the clones is absent; for the studies checked, an unresolved V gene accounts for under half, and the remainder has no known explanation. A total of approximately 31,000 clones appear in this sample, 90% of them only once. The ten largest account for around 0.42% of the sample. The germline V gene encodes CDR1 MDHEN and CDR2 SYDVKM. Trimming accounts for 3 bases at V and 3 bases at J, while the number of junction bases matched to no gene is 3. The CDR3 runs 16 residues from the cysteine to the phenylalanine. The read is trimmed to its CDR3 DNA, 48 bases read in frame from base 1.

The V and J segments used are TRBV28 and TRBJ1-3; TRBD1 lines up with 12 middle nucleotides. This sample comprised CD4+ T cells from peripheral blood mononuclear cells, obtained in the second trimester of pregnancy. The TCR was taken from a female donor in good health, enrolled as a control in a pregnancy study. The CDR3 corresponds to CASSLGQGAGGNTIYF. The nucleotides are TGTGCCAGCAGTTTGGGACAGGGGGCTGGTGGAAACACCATATATTTT.